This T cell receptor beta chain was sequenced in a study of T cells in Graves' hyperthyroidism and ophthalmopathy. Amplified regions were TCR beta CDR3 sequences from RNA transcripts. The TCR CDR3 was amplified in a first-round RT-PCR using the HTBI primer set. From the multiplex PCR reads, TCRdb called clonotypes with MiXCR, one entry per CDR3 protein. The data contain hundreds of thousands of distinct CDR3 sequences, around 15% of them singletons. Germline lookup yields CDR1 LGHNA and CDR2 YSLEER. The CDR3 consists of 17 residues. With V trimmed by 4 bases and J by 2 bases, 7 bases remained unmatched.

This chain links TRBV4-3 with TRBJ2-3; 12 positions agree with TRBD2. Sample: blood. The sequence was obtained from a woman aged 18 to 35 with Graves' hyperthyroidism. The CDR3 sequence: CASSLLGLAGTTDTQYF. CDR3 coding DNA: TGCGCCAGCAGCCTTCTAGGACTAGCGGGAACCACAGATACGCAGTATTTT.